Shown below are 5 T cell receptor beta chains from a single sample sequenced in a study of beta chain features in type 1 diabetes. The whole isolated RNA underwent reverse transcription, so sequencing captured expressed TCRB transcripts. Clones were read by immunoSEQ multiplex PCR, and TCRdb kept only the in-frame ones, dropping some. Of about half a million clones listed, roughly an eighth are singletons. Material: naive CD4+ T cells from blood. The receptors come from a woman aged 18 to 35 in good health.

This clone occurred a few times. This sequence joins TRBV4-2 and TRBJ2-3, with 10 bases aligning to TRBD2. In germline, CDR1 is LGHNA, CDR2 YNFKEQ. V shed 2 bases, J shed 2 bases, and the junction held 4 bases outside the gene matches. The CDR3 has 16 residues. In DNA form, the CDR3 reads TGTGCCAGCAGCCAACTCCTAGCGGGGGACACAGATACGCAGTATTTT. Amino acids: CASSQLLAGDTDTQYF.

The genes are TRBV21-1 and TRBJ2-7; the listed D gene, TRBD2, was not tested against the DNA. TRBV21-1 is marked as a pseudogene. The CDR3 has 14 residues. For the CDR3, the DNA is TGTGCCAGCAGCAAAGGTCCTCTGAGGTGGGAGCAGTACTTC. As protein: CASSKGPLRWEQYF.

The table lists this clone with a few counts. Other nucleotide sequences from this sample produce the same CDR3. The rearrangement uses TRBV2 and TRBJ1-2, with unresolved D. Between the trimmed V and J ends, which lost 4 bases and 2 bases, there was a span of 5 bases. The germline gives CDR1 SNHLY, CDR2 FYNNEI. This CDR3 region has 12 residues. CDR3 amino acids: CASSVQNYGYTF. The CDR3, as DNA: TGTGCCAGCAGTGTCCAGAACTATGGCTACACCTTC.

The J gene is TRBJ1-4, the V gene TRBV19; possible D gene TRBD1, 5 bases. The CDR3 totals 16 residues. Trimming took off 0 bases at V and 0 bases at J, with 8 bases between the two ends. Germline CDR1 reads LNHDA; CDR2 reads SQIVND (reference sequence). CDR3 bases: TGTGCCAGTAGTATAGATCGGGGGACAACTAATGAAAAACTGTTTTTT. Residues: CASSIDRGTTNEKLFF.

The V gene is TRBV7-2, the J gene TRBJ2-7; TRBD2 matches 10 bases. Losses at the gene ends were 6 bases for V and 0 bases for J; bases not matched to a gene: 5. Germline V gene lookup returns CDR1 SGHTA and CDR2 FQGNSA. The CDR3 contains 15 residues. The CDR3 nucleotides read TGTGCCAGCAGTTATAGCGGGGGGAGCTCCTACGAGCAGTACGTC. It specifies CASSYSGGSSYEQYV.